This T cell receptor (beta chain) was observed in a study of blood T cell repertoires in COVID-19. Study summary: The cDNA or gDNA used as material had been derived from T cells, B-cell-depleted T cells, or PBMCs.

V lost 7 bases and J lost 5, with 15 bases in between. The CDR3 consists of 13 residues. Germline CDR1 LGHDT, CDR2 YNNKEL (reference sequence). Generated by immunoSEQ multiplex PCR, the TCRdb table keeps only in-frame clones and is missing some. This table holds nearly 350,000 clones, 87% found once. The clonotype originates from a woman aged 50 to 65 with COVID-19, enrolled during active disease. The specimen was peripheral blood. The rearrangement uses TRBV3-1 (or the pseudogene TRBV3-2) and TRBJ2-7; D is undetermined. The CDR3 sequence is CASKLSTLDEQYF. CDR3 coding DNA: TGTGCCAGCAAACTAAGTACCCTCGACGAGCAGTACTTC.